This T cell receptor beta chain was observed in a study of cytomegalovirus exposure and HLA in healthy donors. Study-wide results and limits: Several of the most significant clusters appeared linked to common viral pathogens, based on a later analysis.

With respect to this clone: What it recognizes is unknown.

The CDR3 is 15 amino acids. Trimming cost V 1 base and J 6 bases, with 12 bases left between them. CDR1 LGHNA and CDR2 YSLEER come from the germline V gene. The PCR used 60 Vbeta and 13 Jbeta primers. Produced via immunoSEQ multiplex PCR; TCRdb's table is partial and in-frame only. The sample spans 130,000 to 150,000 clones; the ten largest clones claim about 1.6%. Sequencing was performed on PBMCs. The chain uses TRBV4-3 and TRBJ2-2, with D perhaps matching TRBD2 (6 bases). The sequence was obtained from a woman in her 50s in good health and CMV-seronegative. This CDR3 reads CASSQGGRSPGELFF. The CDR3 nucleotides read TGCGCCAGCAGCCAAGGGGGGAGGTCCCCCGGGGAGCTGTTTTTT.